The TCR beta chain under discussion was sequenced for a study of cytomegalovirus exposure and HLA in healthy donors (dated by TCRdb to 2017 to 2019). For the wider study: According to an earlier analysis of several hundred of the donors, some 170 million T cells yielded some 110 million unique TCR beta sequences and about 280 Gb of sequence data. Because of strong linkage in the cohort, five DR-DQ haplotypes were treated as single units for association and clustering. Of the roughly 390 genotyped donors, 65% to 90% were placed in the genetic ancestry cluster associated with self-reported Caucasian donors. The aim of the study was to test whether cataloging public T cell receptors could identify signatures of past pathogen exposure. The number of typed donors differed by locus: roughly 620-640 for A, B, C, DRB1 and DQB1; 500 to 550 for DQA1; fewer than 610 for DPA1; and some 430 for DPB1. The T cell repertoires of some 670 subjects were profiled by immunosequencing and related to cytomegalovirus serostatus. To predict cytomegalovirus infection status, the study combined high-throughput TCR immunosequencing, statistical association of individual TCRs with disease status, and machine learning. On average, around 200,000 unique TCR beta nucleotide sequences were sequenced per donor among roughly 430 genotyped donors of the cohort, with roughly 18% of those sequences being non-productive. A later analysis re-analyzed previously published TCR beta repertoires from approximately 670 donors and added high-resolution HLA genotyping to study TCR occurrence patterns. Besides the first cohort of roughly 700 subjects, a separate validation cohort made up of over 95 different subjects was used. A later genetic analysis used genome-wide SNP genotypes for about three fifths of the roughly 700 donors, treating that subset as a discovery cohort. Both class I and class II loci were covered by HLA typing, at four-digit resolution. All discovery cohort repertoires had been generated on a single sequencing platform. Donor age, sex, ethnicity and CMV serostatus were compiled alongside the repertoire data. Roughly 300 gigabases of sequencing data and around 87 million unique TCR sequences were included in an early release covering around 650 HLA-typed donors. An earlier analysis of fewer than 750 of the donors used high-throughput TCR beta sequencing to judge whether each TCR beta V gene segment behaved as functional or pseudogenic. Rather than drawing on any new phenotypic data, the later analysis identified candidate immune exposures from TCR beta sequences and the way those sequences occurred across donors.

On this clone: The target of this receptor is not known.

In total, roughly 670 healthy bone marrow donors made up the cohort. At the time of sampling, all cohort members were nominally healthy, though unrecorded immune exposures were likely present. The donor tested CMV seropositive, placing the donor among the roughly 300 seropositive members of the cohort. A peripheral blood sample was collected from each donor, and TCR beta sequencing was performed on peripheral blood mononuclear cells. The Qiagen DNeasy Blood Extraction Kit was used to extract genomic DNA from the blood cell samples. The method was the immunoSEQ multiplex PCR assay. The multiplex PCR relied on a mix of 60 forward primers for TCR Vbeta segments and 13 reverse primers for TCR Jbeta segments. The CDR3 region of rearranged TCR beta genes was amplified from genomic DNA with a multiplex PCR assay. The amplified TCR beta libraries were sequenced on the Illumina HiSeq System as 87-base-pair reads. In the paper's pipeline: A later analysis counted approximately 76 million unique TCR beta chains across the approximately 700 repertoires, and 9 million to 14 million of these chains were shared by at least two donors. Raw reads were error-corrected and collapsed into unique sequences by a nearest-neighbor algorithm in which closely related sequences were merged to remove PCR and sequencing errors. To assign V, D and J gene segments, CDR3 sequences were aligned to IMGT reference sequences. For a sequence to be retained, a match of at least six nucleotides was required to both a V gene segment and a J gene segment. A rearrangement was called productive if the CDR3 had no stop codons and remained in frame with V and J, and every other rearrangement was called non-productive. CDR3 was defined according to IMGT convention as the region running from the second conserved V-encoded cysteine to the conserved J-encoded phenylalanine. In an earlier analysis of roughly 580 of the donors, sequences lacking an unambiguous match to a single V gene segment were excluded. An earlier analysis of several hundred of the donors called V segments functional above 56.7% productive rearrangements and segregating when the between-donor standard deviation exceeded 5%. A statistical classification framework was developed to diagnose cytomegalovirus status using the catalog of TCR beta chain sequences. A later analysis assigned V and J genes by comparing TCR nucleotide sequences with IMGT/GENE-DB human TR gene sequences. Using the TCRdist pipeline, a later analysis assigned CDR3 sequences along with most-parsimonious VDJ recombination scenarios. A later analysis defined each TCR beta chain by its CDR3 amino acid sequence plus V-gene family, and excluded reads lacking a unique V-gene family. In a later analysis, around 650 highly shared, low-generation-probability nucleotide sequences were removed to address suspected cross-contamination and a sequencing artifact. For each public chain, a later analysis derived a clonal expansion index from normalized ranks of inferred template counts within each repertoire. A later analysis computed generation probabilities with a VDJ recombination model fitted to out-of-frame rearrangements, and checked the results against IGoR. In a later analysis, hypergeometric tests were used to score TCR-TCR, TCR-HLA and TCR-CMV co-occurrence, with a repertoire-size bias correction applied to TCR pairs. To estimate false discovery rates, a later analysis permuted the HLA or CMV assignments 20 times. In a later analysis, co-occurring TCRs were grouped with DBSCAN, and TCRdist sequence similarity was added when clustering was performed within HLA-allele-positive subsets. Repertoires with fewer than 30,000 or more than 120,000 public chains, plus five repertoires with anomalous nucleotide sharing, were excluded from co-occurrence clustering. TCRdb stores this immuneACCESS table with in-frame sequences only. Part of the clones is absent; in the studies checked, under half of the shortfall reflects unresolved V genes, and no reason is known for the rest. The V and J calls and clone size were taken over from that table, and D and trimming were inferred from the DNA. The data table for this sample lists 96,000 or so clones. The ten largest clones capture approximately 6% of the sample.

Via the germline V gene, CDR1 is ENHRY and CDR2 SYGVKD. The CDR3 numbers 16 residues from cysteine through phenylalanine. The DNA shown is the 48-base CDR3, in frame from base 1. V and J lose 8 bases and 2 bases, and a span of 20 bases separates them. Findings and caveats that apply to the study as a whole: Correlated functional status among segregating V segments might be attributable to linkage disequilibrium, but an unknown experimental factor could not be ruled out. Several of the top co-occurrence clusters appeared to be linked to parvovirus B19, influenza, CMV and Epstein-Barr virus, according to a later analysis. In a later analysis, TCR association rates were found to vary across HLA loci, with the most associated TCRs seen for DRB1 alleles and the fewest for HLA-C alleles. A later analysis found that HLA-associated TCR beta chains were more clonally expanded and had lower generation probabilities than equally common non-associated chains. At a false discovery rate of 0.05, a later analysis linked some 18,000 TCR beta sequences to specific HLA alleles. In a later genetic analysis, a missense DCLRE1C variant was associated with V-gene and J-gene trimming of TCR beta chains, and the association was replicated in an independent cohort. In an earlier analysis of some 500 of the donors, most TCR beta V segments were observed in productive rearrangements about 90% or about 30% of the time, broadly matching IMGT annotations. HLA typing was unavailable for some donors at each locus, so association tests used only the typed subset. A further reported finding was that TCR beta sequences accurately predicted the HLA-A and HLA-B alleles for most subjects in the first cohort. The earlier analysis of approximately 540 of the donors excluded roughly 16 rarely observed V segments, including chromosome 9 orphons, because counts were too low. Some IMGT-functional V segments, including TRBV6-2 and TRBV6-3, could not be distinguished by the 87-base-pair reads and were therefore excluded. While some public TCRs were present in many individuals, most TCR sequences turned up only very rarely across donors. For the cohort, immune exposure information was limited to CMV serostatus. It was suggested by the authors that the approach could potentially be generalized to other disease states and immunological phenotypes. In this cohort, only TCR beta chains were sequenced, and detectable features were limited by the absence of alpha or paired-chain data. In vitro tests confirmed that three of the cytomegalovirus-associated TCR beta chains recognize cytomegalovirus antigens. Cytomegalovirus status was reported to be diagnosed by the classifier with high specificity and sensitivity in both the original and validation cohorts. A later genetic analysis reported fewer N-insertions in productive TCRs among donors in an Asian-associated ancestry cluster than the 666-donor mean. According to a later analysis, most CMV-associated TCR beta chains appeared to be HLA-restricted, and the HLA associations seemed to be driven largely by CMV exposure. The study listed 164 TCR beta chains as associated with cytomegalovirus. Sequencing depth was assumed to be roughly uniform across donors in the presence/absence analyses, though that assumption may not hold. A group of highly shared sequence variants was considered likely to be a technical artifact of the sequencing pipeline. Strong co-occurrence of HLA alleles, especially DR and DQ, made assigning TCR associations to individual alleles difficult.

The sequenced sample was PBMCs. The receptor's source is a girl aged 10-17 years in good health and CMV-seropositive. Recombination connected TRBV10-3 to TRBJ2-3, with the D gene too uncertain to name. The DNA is TGTGCCATCTCACCCGCTGGATGGAGCTCCACAGATACGCAGTATTTT. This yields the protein CAISPAGWSSTDTQYF.